This TCR beta chain was captured in a study of patients and donors after allogeneic stem cell transplantation. V lost 5 bases and J lost 6; bases outside the gene matches: 15. In germline, CDR1 is SGHTA, CDR2 FQGTGA. The CDR3 contains 17 residues. In TCRdb, the RT-PCR reads were re-called with MiXCR into one record per CDR3 protein. Seen here are some 200,000 distinct CDR3 sequences, less than 45% observed once, and the top ten hold around 35%. This clonotype was sampled from a human donor who was either an allogeneic HSCT recipient or a stem cell or donor lymphocyte infusion donor (not recorded which). It is not recorded whose cells these are; they may come from a transplant donor. The chain recombines TRBV7-3 with TRBJ1-4, with TRBD1 identical over 7 bases. Sequencing used blood, either unsorted or a sorted T cell fraction (not recorded which). The CDR3: CASSDIPASQGDEKLFF. The CDR3 DNA sequence: TGTGCCAGCAGCGACATCCCGGCATCTCAGGGGGATGAAAAACTGTTTTTT.